These T cell receptor beta chains were read from a single sample in a study of T-cell reconstitution after alpha-beta-depleted transplantation in children. Via MiXCR, TCRdb re-called the PCR reads, giving one row per CDR3 protein. The profile shows around 250,000 distinct CDR3 sequences, about a quarter of them singletons. This material consisted of PBMCs, taken before TCRalphabeta/CD19-depleted stem cell transplant. These receptors were obtained from a girl aged 2-10 years with Fanconi anemia, due to receive a stem cell transplant. Each CDR3 is given with its conserved first and last residue. Fields, in order: D gene, V gene, J gene, clone size, CDR3 protein, CDR3 DNA. The D gene is left open where the match is weak. Not all rows give a size; the values are once, few, many and, for expanded clones, a class.

>TRBD2|TRBV27|TRBJ2-1|many
CASSWASGEVYNEQFF
TGTGCCAGCAGTTGGGCTAGCGGGGAGGTCTACAATGAGCAGTTCTTC
>TRBD2|TRBV6-5|TRBJ2-7|many
CASSTGGLGGYEQYF
TGTGCCAGCAGCACTGGTGGACTAGGAGGGTACGAGCAGTACTTC
>NA|TRBV3-1|TRBJ2-1|NA
CASSQLMTVPRHLPYNEQFF
TGTGCCAGCAGCCAATTGATGACGGTTCCGCGGCATCTACCCTACAATGAGCAGTTCTTC
>TRBD1|TRBV11-2|TRBJ2-7|NA
CASSFRDRGFNSLGEQYF
TGTGCCAGCAGCTTCCGGGACAGGGGTTTTAATTCCTTGGGCGAGCAGTACTTC
>TRBD1|TRBV7-8|TRBJ2-1|NA
CASSPKDRSSYNEQFF
TGTGCCAGCAGCCCTAAGGACAGGAGCTCCTACAATGAGCAGTTCTTC
>NA|TRBV10-3|TRBJ2-2|many
CAIGGTLNTGELFF
TGTGCCATCGGTGGAACCCTTAACACCGGGGAGCTGTTTTTT
>NA|TRBV27|TRBJ2-7|few
CASSYSGFYEQYF
TGTGCCAGCAGTTATTCGGGTTTTTACGAGCAGTACTTC
>NA|TRBV20-1|TRBJ2-4|many
CSARRGANIQYF
TGCAGTGCTAGGAGGGGGGCCAACATTCAGTACTTC
>NA|TRBV29-1|TRBJ2-3|many
CSVDLWGSPTDTQYF
TGCAGCGTCGACCTATGGGGGTCCCCCACAGATACGCAGTATTTT
>NA|TRBV6-5|TRBJ2-7|NA
CASSYSESYEQYF
TGTGCCAGCAGTTACTCAGAGTCCTACGAGCAGTACTTC
>TRBD2|TRBV11-2|TRBJ2-7|NA
CASSWTSGISYEQYF
TGTGCCAGCAGTTGGACTAGCGGTATATCCTACGAGCAGTACTTC
>NA|TRBV5-1|TRBJ2-6|NA
CASSLASGANVLTF
TGCGCCAGCAGCTTGGCCTCTGGGGCCAACGTCCTGACTTTC
>NA|TRBV15|TRBJ2-7|once
CATSRDGTSYEQYF
TGTGCCACCAGTCGCGACGGAACCTCCTACGAGCAGTACTTC